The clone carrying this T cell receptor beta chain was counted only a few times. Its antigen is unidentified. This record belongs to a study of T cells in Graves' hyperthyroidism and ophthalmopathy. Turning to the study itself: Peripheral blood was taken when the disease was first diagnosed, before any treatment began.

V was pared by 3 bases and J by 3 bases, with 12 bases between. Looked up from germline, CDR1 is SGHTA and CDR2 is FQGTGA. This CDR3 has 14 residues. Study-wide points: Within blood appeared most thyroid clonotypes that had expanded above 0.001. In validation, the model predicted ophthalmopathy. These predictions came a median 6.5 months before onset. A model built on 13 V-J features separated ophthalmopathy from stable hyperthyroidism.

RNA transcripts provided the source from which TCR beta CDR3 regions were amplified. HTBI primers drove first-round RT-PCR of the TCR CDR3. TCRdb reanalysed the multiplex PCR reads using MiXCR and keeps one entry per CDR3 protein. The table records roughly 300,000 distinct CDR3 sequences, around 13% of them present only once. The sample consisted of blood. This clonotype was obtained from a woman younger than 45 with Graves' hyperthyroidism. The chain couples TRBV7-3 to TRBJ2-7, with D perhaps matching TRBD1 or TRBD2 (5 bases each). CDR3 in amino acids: CASSLSGPNYEQYF. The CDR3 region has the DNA TGTGCCAGCAGCTTGTCGGGACCCAACTACGAGCAGTACTTC. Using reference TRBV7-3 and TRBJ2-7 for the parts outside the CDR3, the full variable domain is GAGVSQTPSNKVTEKGKYVELRCDPISGHTALYWYRQSLGQGPEFLIYFQGTGAADDSGLPNDRFFAVRPEGSVSTLKIQRTERGDSAVYLCASSLSGPNYEQYFGPGTRLTVT.